The clone carrying this TCR beta chain was counted a few times. The antigen remains undetermined. MiXCR, applied by TCRdb to the 5' RACE reads, yields one record per CDR3 protein. The sample includes roughly 50,000 distinct CDR3 sequences, 10% to 15% of them seen just once. The data belong to a study of T-cell memory formation after mild COVID-19. Study overall: Clusters were largely donor specific.

Trimming cost V 2 bases and J 5 bases; bases outside gene matches: 4. Germline values: CDR1 KGHSH, CDR2 LQKENI. This CDR3 comprises 15 residues. Study observations and caveats: Detection of some responders pre-infection suggested pre-existing cross-reactive memory T cells participated. What remained unconfirmed was the SARS-CoV-2 specificity of second-wave clones peaking on day 37. There was a balanced CD4/CD8 profile in clones contracting day 15 to 85, and later expanders leaned CD4+.

The rearrangement uses TRBV18 and TRBJ1-5; TRBD1 agrees at 9 bases. The sequence came from a man aged 18 to 30 who had mild COVID-19 (a few samples of this study predate the infection). Cell type and time point are not known. The sequencing input was PBMCs or a T cell subset sorted from them (not recorded which). DNA of the CDR3: TGTGCCAGCTCACCAGGGACAGGGAATTATCAGCCCCAGCATTTT. Encoded protein: CASSPGTGNYQPQHF.